These T cell receptor beta chains were read from a single sample in a study of cytomegalovirus exposure and HLA in healthy donors. Here immunoSEQ multiplex PCR was the method, and the copy in TCRdb shows in-frame clones only, minus some. The sample holds a few hundred thousand clones, 77% seen once. Sequenced material: PBMCs. The source is a woman between 55 and 75 years old in good health and CMV-seropositive. CDR3s include the opening cysteine and the closing phenylalanine or tryptophan. Each record gives: J gene, clone size, D gene, V gene, CDR3 length, CDR3 protein, CDR3 DNA. The D gene is left open where the match is weak. Size is stated for part of the rows, as once, few or many counts, or as a class when the clone is expanded.

j_gene: TRBJ2-1
abundance: NA
d_gene: TRBD1
v_gene: TRBV5-1
len: 13
CDR3aa: CASSPGQGSEQFF
CDR3nt: TGCGCCAGCAGCCCGGGACAGGGAAGTGAGCAGTTCTTC

j_gene: TRBJ2-3
abundance: NA
d_gene: NA
v_gene: TRBV4-2
len: 15
CDR3aa: CASMNRASLTDTQYF
CDR3nt: TGTGCCAGCATGAACAGGGCTTCTCTCACAGATACGCAGTATTTT

j_gene: TRBJ2-7
abundance: NA
d_gene: TRBD2
v_gene: TRBV6-6
len: 16
CDR3aa: CASSYSGTSGPYEQYF
CDR3nt: TGTGCCAGCAGTTACTCAGGGACTAGCGGACCCTACGAGCAGTACTTC

j_gene: TRBJ2-6
abundance: NA
d_gene: NA
v_gene: TRBV28
len: 15
CDR3aa: CASSLRSSGANVLTF
CDR3nt: TGTGCCAGCAGTTTAAGGAGCTCTGGGGCCAACGTCCTGACTTTC

j_gene: TRBJ2-1
abundance: NA
d_gene: NA
v_gene: TRBV13
len: 13
CDR3aa: CACRGSGNNEQFF
CDR3nt: TGTGCCTGTCGGGGTAGCGGAAACAATGAGCAGTTCTTC

j_gene: TRBJ2-3
abundance: NA
d_gene: NA
v_gene: TRBV2
len: 19
CDR3aa: CASFRRGPGGSTAPDTQYF
CDR3nt: TGTGCCAGCTTCCGCCGGGGACCTGGGGGCTCCACTGCCCCAGATACGCAGTATTTT

j_gene: TRBJ1-1
abundance: NA
d_gene: NA
v_gene: TRBV7-2
len: 15
CDR3aa: CASSEDKGVRTEAFF
CDR3nt: TGTGCCAGCAGCGAGGACAAAGGGGTAAGGACTGAAGCTTTCTTT

j_gene: TRBJ2-7
abundance: NA
d_gene: NA
v_gene: TRBV5-1
len: 13
CDR3aa: CASSFHRWEEQYF
CDR3nt: TGCGCCAGCAGCTTCCACCGCTGGGAGGAGCAGTACTTC

j_gene: TRBJ2-3
abundance: NA
d_gene: NA
v_gene: TRBV5-1
len: 14
CDR3aa: CASSWSGGTDTQYF
CDR3nt: TGCGCCAGCAGCTGGAGTGGCGGCACAGATACGCAGTATTTT

j_gene: TRBJ1-1
abundance: NA
d_gene: NA
v_gene: TRBV7-9
len: 14
CDR3aa: CASSLIGVGTEAFF
CDR3nt: TGTGCCAGCAGCTTGATAGGGGTCGGAACTGAAGCTTTCTTT

j_gene: TRBJ2-2
abundance: NA
d_gene: NA
v_gene: TRBV6-5
len: 15
CDR3aa: CASSPARASAGELFF
CDR3nt: TGTGCCAGCAGCCCCGCGCGCGCGTCGGCCGGGGAGCTGTTTTTT

j_gene: TRBJ1-1
abundance: NA
d_gene: NA
v_gene: TRBV28
len: 13
CDR3aa: CATFRGANTEAFF
CDR3nt: TGTGCCACCTTCCGGGGGGCAAACACTGAAGCTTTCTTT

j_gene: TRBJ1-2
abundance: NA
d_gene: TRBD1
v_gene: TRBV6-5
len: 12
CDR3aa: CASRSTTGGRTF
CDR3nt: TGTGCCAGCAGGTCTACCACAGGGGGGAGGACCTTC

j_gene: TRBJ2-5
abundance: NA
d_gene: TRBD2
v_gene: TRBV5-1
len: 15
CDR3aa: CASRHSGRLKETQYF
CDR3nt: TGCGCCAGCAGACATAGCGGGAGGTTGAAAGAGACCCAGTACTTC

j_gene: TRBJ2-3
abundance: NA
d_gene: NA
v_gene: TRBV5-5
len: 15
CDR3aa: CASSFLSSGTDTQYF
CDR3nt: TGTGCCAGCAGCTTCCTTTCTAGCGGCACAGATACGCAGTATTTT

j_gene: TRBJ2-4
abundance: NA
d_gene: NA
v_gene: TRBV7-2
len: 12
CDR3aa: CASSINRDIQYF
CDR3nt: TGTGCCAGCAGCATAAACAGGGACATTCAGTACTTC

j_gene: TRBJ2-1
abundance: NA
d_gene: TRBD2
v_gene: TRBV7-7
len: 15
CDR3aa: CASSASGSSYNEQFF
CDR3nt: TGTGCCAGCAGCGCGAGCGGGAGCTCCTACAATGAGCAGTTCTTC

j_gene: TRBJ2-5
abundance: NA
d_gene: TRBD2
v_gene: TRBV19
len: 15
CDR3aa: CASSIVAGGIETQYF
CDR3nt: TGTGCCAGTAGTATAGTCGCGGGAGGGATCGAGACCCAGTACTTC

j_gene: TRBJ2-1
abundance: NA
d_gene: TRBD2
v_gene: TRBV7-2
len: 17
CDR3aa: CASSSASGGAAFNEQFF
CDR3nt: TGTGCCAGCAGCTCCGCTAGCGGGGGGGCCGCATTCAATGAGCAGTTCTTC

j_gene: TRBJ1-6
abundance: NA
d_gene: NA
v_gene: TRBV19
len: 15
CDR3aa: CASSDRSSYNSPLHF
CDR3nt: TGTGCCAGTAGCGACAGGAGCTCCTATAATTCACCCCTCCACTTT

j_gene: TRBJ1-1
abundance: NA
d_gene: NA
v_gene: TRBV28
len: 13
CDR3aa: CASSLQGNTEAFF
CDR3nt: TGTGCCAGCAGTTTACAGGGTAACACTGAAGCTTTCTTT

j_gene: TRBJ1-2
abundance: NA
d_gene: NA
v_gene: TRBV5-1
len: 13
CDR3aa: CASREGASYGYTF
CDR3nt: TGCGCCAGCAGGGAAGGGGCCTCCTATGGCTACACCTTC

j_gene: TRBJ2-5
abundance: NA
d_gene: TRBD2
v_gene: TRBV5-1
len: 17
CDR3aa: CASSSGLAGGTQETQYF
CDR3nt: TGCGCCAGCAGCTCGGGACTAGCGGGGGGAACTCAAGAGACCCAGTACTTC

j_gene: TRBJ2-7
abundance: once
d_gene: NA
v_gene: TRBV7-8
len: 15
CDR3aa: CASSPPTWSSYEQYF
CDR3nt: TGTGCCAGCAGCCCCCCCACTTGGAGCTCCTACGAGCAGTACTTC

j_gene: TRBJ2-5
abundance: NA
d_gene: NA
v_gene: TRBV5-4
len: 15
CDR3aa: CASSLQEGGIETQYF
CDR3nt: TGTGCCAGCAGCCTCCAGGAGGGGGGGATAGAGACCCAGTACTTC

j_gene: TRBJ2-1
abundance: NA
d_gene: TRBD2
v_gene: TRBV28
len: 16
CDR3aa: CASSSPTGGSYNEQFF
CDR3nt: TGTGCCAGCAGTTCCCCGACTGGCGGGAGCTACAATGAGCAGTTCTTC

j_gene: TRBJ1-1
abundance: NA
d_gene: TRBD1
v_gene: TRBV6-4
len: 16
CDR3aa: CASSDSKTGVRTEAFF
CDR3nt: TGTGCCAGCAGTGACTCTAAGACAGGGGTACGCACTGAAGCTTTCTTT

j_gene: TRBJ2-1
abundance: NA
d_gene: NA
v_gene: TRBV5-6
len: 13
CDR3aa: CASWPRPYNEQFF
CDR3nt: TGTGCCTCTTGGCCCCGCCCCTACAATGAGCAGTTCTTC

j_gene: TRBJ2-5
abundance: few
d_gene: TRBD1
v_gene: TRBV12-5
len: 16
CDR3aa: CASGFGQGQFGETQYF
CDR3nt: TGTGCTAGTGGTTTCGGACAGGGGCAATTTGGAGAGACCCAGTACTTC

j_gene: TRBJ2-7
abundance: NA
d_gene: NA
v_gene: TRBV29-1
len: 12
CDR3aa: CSVASDPYEQYF
CDR3nt: TGCAGCGTTGCCAGTGATCCCTACGAGCAGTACTTC

j_gene: TRBJ2-6
abundance: NA
d_gene: NA
v_gene: TRBV27
len: 15
CDR3aa: CASKGGGPGANVLTF
CDR3nt: TGTGCCAGCAAAGGGGGGGGCCCTGGGGCCAACGTCCTGACTTTC

j_gene: TRBJ1-5
abundance: NA
d_gene: NA
v_gene: TRBV5-6
len: 15
CDR3aa: CASSLRGASVQPQHF
CDR3nt: TGTGCCAGCAGCCTACGGGGGGCGAGTGTTCAGCCCCAGCATTTT

j_gene: TRBJ1-3
abundance: NA
d_gene: TRBD1
v_gene: TRBV18
len: 16
CDR3aa: CASSLRQGSSGNTIYF
CDR3nt: TGTGCCAGCTCACTACGACAGGGCTCCTCTGGAAACACCATATATTTT

j_gene: TRBJ1-2
abundance: NA
d_gene: TRBD1
v_gene: TRBV27
len: 15
CDR3aa: CASGSPGQGSYGYTF
CDR3nt: TGTGCCAGCGGATCACCGGGACAGGGAAGCTATGGCTACACCTTC

j_gene: TRBJ1-3
abundance: NA
d_gene: NA
v_gene: TRBV5-1
len: 14
CDR3aa: CASSLGASGNTIYF
CDR3nt: TGCGCCAGCAGCTTGGGAGCCTCTGGAAACACCATATATTTT

j_gene: TRBJ1-1
abundance: NA
d_gene: NA
v_gene: TRBV5-8
len: 15
CDR3aa: CASSLGVTRGTEAFF
CDR3nt: TGTGCCAGCAGCTTGGGTGTCACCCGCGGGACTGAAGCTTTCTTT

j_gene: TRBJ2-1
abundance: NA
d_gene: NA
v_gene: TRBV19
len: 14
CDR3aa: CASRGGRGADEQFF
CDR3nt: TGTGCCAGTCGGGGTGGACGCGGGGCGGATGAGCAGTTCTTC

j_gene: TRBJ2-2
abundance: few
d_gene: NA
v_gene: TRBV5-1
len: 14
CDR3aa: CASSLTQVTGELFF
CDR3nt: TGCGCCAGCAGCTTGACCCAGGTGACCGGGGAGCTGTTTTTT

j_gene: TRBJ1-6
abundance: NA
d_gene: NA
v_gene: TRBV28
len: 14
CDR3aa: CASTQGGGSSPLHF
CDR3nt: TGTGCCAGCACCCAGGGCGGGGGCTCTTCACCCCTCCACTTT

j_gene: TRBJ2-2
abundance: NA
d_gene: NA
v_gene: TRBV5-1
len: 13
CDR3aa: CASIEEYTGELFF
CDR3nt: TGCGCCAGCATTGAGGAGTACACCGGGGAGCTGTTTTTT

j_gene: TRBJ2-1
abundance: NA
d_gene: TRBD2
v_gene: TRBV6-6
len: 16
CDR3aa: CASSTRLAGAYNEQFF
CDR3nt: TGTGCCAGCAGTACTAGACTAGCGGGGGCCTACAATGAGCAGTTCTTC

j_gene: TRBJ2-7
abundance: NA
d_gene: TRBD1
v_gene: TRBV7-9
len: 15
CDR3aa: CASSHPGQGPYEQYF
CDR3nt: TGTGCCAGCAGCCATCCGGGACAGGGGCCCTACGAGCAGTACTTC

j_gene: TRBJ2-7
abundance: NA
d_gene: TRBD1
v_gene: TRBV6-5
len: 15
CDR3aa: CASRHDRGHSYEQYF
CDR3nt: TGTGCCAGCAGGCACGACAGGGGACACTCCTACGAGCAGTACTTC

j_gene: TRBJ1-4
abundance: NA
d_gene: TRBD1
v_gene: TRBV5-1
len: 14
CDR3aa: CASSGTATNEKLFF
CDR3nt: TGCGCCAGCAGCGGGACAGCAACTAATGAAAAACTGTTTTTT

j_gene: TRBJ2-2
abundance: NA
d_gene: TRBD2
v_gene: TRBV11-2
len: 16
CDR3aa: CASSLFAGVGTGELFF
CDR3nt: TGTGCCAGCAGCTTATTTGCGGGAGTGGGGACCGGGGAGCTGTTTTTT

j_gene: TRBJ2-7
abundance: NA
d_gene: TRBD1
v_gene: TRBV9
len: 16
CDR3aa: CASSVDGGQGSYEQYF
CDR3nt: TGTGCCAGCAGCGTAGATGGGGGACAGGGGAGCTACGAGCAGTACTTC

j_gene: TRBJ1-6
abundance: NA
d_gene: NA
v_gene: TRBV6-1
len: 14
CDR3aa: CASTPGGVNSPLHF
CDR3nt: TGTGCCAGCACCCCGGGAGGGGTTAATTCACCCCTCCACTTT

j_gene: TRBJ1-1
abundance: NA
d_gene: NA
v_gene: TRBV19
len: 13
CDR3aa: CASSMLLNTEAFF
CDR3nt: TGTGCCAGTAGTATGTTGTTAAACACTGAAGCTTTCTTT

j_gene: TRBJ1-2
abundance: NA
d_gene: NA
v_gene: TRBV30
len: 15
CDR3aa: CAWSALKSALEGYTF
CDR3nt: TGTGCCTGGAGTGCCCTAAAGTCAGCGCTGGAAGGCTACACCTTC